This entry features one TCR beta chain sequence. These data come from a study of shared clonotypes between healthy human individuals. Per the study methods: ImmunoSEQ output lacked quality scores and full-length reads, limiting matched filtering. The method was immunoSEQ multiplex PCR; TCRdb's version includes in-frame clones alone and lacks a portion of them. V, J and clone size were drawn from that table, and D and trimming were deduced from the DNA. In the table there are about 300,000 clones, around 72% of which are singletons. V was clipped by 4 bases and J by 5 bases; unmatched bases: 8. The germline CDR1 and CDR2 sequences are SGHDT and YYEEEE. This CDR3 has 15 residues.

The chain combines TRBV5-6 with TRBJ2-5; 10 bases line up with TRBD2. The specimen was memory CD4+ T cells sorted from blood. Sample subset: CD45RA-negative fraction. The origin of this receptor is a man aged 25 to 45 in good health. In DNA form, the CDR3 reads TGTGCCAGCAGCAAGAGCGGGAGGGCCGTGGAGACCCAGTACTTC. Protein sequence: CASSKSGRAVETQYF.